Listed below are T cell receptor beta chains from one sample, sequenced in a study of stem cell transplantation in POMP-related autoinflammatory disease. The protocol was immunoSEQ multiplex PCR, while the TCRdb copy is restricted to in-frame clones and leaves out a portion. The sample includes about 1,100 clones, about 71% of them seen just once. The specimen sequenced was CD8+ T cells from PBMCs. The receptors originated from a human donor in good health. CDR3s include the opening cysteine and the closing phenylalanine or tryptophan. The order of the fields is clone size, J gene, V gene, D gene, CDR3 protein, CDR3 DNA. A D gene is named only where the DNA matches it firmly. Rows give clone size only sometimes, using once, few, many, or a class for an expanded clone.

clone_size: .; j_call: TRBJ2-7; v_call: TRBV4-2; d_call: .; cdr3_aa: CASSHGALYEQYF; cdr3_nt: TGTGCCAGCAGCCATGGGGCTCTATACGAGCAGTACTTC
clone_size: .; j_call: TRBJ2-2; v_call: TRBV6-4; d_call: TRBD2; cdr3_aa: CASSDGGAGELFF; cdr3_nt: TGTGCCAGCAGTGACGGGGGGGCCGGGGAGCTGTTTTTT
clone_size: .; j_call: TRBJ1-1; v_call: TRBV5-8; d_call: TRBD1; cdr3_aa: CASTYLTGANTEAFF; cdr3_nt: TGTGCCAGCACCTACTTGACAGGGGCCAACACTGAAGCTTTCTTT
clone_size: .; j_call: TRBJ2-1; v_call: TRBV9; d_call: TRBD2; cdr3_aa: CASSVDGGGYNEQFF; cdr3_nt: TGTGCCAGCAGCGTAGATGGCGGGGGATACAATGAGCAGTTCTTC
clone_size: .; j_call: TRBJ2-7; v_call: TRBV7-9; d_call: TRBD1; cdr3_aa: CASSSIGQGDFWLYEQYF; cdr3_nt: TGTGCCAGCAGCTCAATCGGACAGGGAGATTTTTGGCTCTACGAGCAGTACTTC
clone_size: .; j_call: TRBJ2-1; v_call: TRBV11-1; d_call: TRBD2; cdr3_aa: CASSFGTSQYNEQFF; cdr3_nt: TGTGCCAGCAGCTTTGGGACTAGCCAATACAATGAGCAGTTCTTC
clone_size: .; j_call: TRBJ2-1; v_call: TRBV27; d_call: .; cdr3_aa: CASSFGRDPPYNEQFF; cdr3_nt: TGTGCCAGCAGTTTTGGGCGGGATCCCCCCTACAATGAGCAGTTCTTC
clone_size: .; j_call: TRBJ1-2; v_call: TRBV6-8; d_call: .; cdr3_aa: CASSVIGRSRKTYGSRKTYGYTF; cdr3_nt: TGTGCCAGCAGTGTAATTGGACGCTCTAGAAAGACCTATGGCTCTAGAAAGACCTATGGCTACACCTTC
clone_size: .; j_call: TRBJ2-7; v_call: TRBV6-1; d_call: TRBD2; cdr3_aa: CASSTGTSGTYEQYF; cdr3_nt: TGTGCCAGCAGTACTGGGACTAGCGGGACCTACGAGCAGTACTTC
clone_size: .; j_call: TRBJ2-1; v_call: TRBV6-4; d_call: TRBD2; cdr3_aa: CASSDSSGGANEQFF; cdr3_nt: TGTGCCAGCAGTGACTCTAGCGGGGGGGCCAATGAGCAGTTCTTC
clone_size: .; j_call: TRBJ1-1; v_call: TRBV19; d_call: .; cdr3_aa: CASRTVRGANTEAFF; cdr3_nt: TGTGCCAGTAGAACCGTTCGGGGAGCAAACACTGAAGCTTTCTTT
clone_size: once; j_call: TRBJ1-1; v_call: TRBV5-6; d_call: TRBD1; cdr3_aa: CASSAQGAGAEAFF; cdr3_nt: TGTGCCAGCAGCGCACAGGGGGCTGGCGCTGAAGCTTTCTTT
clone_size: .; j_call: TRBJ1-2; v_call: TRBV16; d_call: .; cdr3_aa: CASSQYRSGVNYGYTF; cdr3_nt: TGTGCCAGCAGCCAATACCGTTCAGGGGTTAACTATGGCTACACCTTC
clone_size: .; j_call: TRBJ2-7; v_call: TRBV5-4; d_call: TRBD1; cdr3_aa: CASSDVGGPYEQYF; cdr3_nt: TGTGCCAGCAGCGACGTAGGGGGCCCCTACGAGCAGTACTTC
clone_size: .; j_call: TRBJ2-7; v_call: TRBV13; d_call: .; cdr3_aa: CASSLQRYEQYF; cdr3_nt: TGTGCCAGCAGCTTACAGCGATACGAGCAGTACTTC
clone_size: .; j_call: TRBJ2-5; v_call: TRBV29-1; d_call: .; cdr3_aa: CSVETGGAFGETQYF; cdr3_nt: TGCAGCGTTGAAACTGGGGGCGCATTTGGGGAGACCCAGTACTTC
clone_size: .; j_call: TRBJ2-7; v_call: TRBV27; d_call: TRBD1; cdr3_aa: CASTNLGTGSYEQYF; cdr3_nt: TGTGCCAGCACCAACCTCGGGACAGGATCCTACGAGCAGTACTTC
clone_size: .; j_call: TRBJ2-7; v_call: TRBV2; d_call: TRBD2; cdr3_aa: CASRVGTSGLVDEQYF; cdr3_nt: TGTGCCAGCAGAGTCGGGACTAGCGGGTTGGTAGACGAGCAGTACTTC
clone_size: .; j_call: TRBJ2-7; v_call: TRBV7-2; d_call: TRBD2; cdr3_aa: CASSFISEGLAGEEQYF; cdr3_nt: TGTGCCAGCAGCTTTATCTCTGAGGGACTAGCGGGGGAGGAGCAGTACTTC
clone_size: .; j_call: TRBJ2-2; v_call: TRBV7-9; d_call: .; cdr3_aa: CASEDTGELFF; cdr3_nt: TGTGCCAGCGAGGACACCGGGGAGCTGTTTTTT
clone_size: .; j_call: TRBJ2-2; v_call: TRBV9; d_call: .; cdr3_aa: CASSVALRGSGELFF; cdr3_nt: TGTGCCAGCAGCGTAGCTTTAAGGGGCTCCGGGGAGCTGTTTTTT
clone_size: once; j_call: TRBJ1-1; v_call: TRBV7-9; d_call: .; cdr3_aa: CASSLGVGQIEAFF; cdr3_nt: TGTGCCAGCAGCTTAGGAGTAGGGCAGATTGAAGCTTTCTTT
clone_size: .; j_call: TRBJ2-2; v_call: TRBV7-2; d_call: TRBD2; cdr3_aa: CASSLFALAGTGELFF; cdr3_nt: TGTGCCAGCAGCTTATTTGCTCTAGCGGGCACCGGGGAGCTGTTTTTT
clone_size: .; j_call: TRBJ2-7; v_call: TRBV6-1; d_call: .; cdr3_aa: CASSENEISTYEQYF; cdr3_nt: TGTGCCAGCAGTGAAAACGAAATTTCTACCTACGAGCAGTACTTC
clone_size: few; j_call: TRBJ2-7; v_call: TRBV27; d_call: TRBD1; cdr3_aa: CASSGQGSSYEQYF; cdr3_nt: TGTGCCAGCAGCGGACAGGGCAGCTCCTACGAGCAGTACTTC
clone_size: .; j_call: TRBJ1-1; v_call: TRBV30; d_call: TRBD1; cdr3_aa: CAWSSGTGETEAFF; cdr3_nt: TGTGCCTGGAGTTCTGGGACAGGGGAAACTGAAGCTTTCTTT
clone_size: few; j_call: TRBJ2-7; v_call: TRBV6-1; d_call: .; cdr3_aa: CASTEQESSYEQYF; cdr3_nt: TGTGCCAGCACGGAACAGGAGAGCTCCTACGAGCAGTACTTC
clone_size: .; j_call: TRBJ2-1; v_call: TRBV5-6; d_call: TRBD2; cdr3_aa: CASGGLGAYNEQFF; cdr3_nt: TGTGCCAGCGGGGGACTAGGGGCCTACAATGAGCAGTTCTTC
clone_size: .; j_call: TRBJ2-7; v_call: TRBV6-5; d_call: TRBD1; cdr3_aa: CASRADRGEQYF; cdr3_nt: TGTGCCAGCAGGGCGGACAGGGGGGAGCAGTACTTC
clone_size: .; j_call: TRBJ2-2; v_call: TRBV30; d_call: .; cdr3_aa: CAWSVLSSSTGELFF; cdr3_nt: TGTGCCTGGAGTGTACTCTCCAGTTCCACCGGGGAGCTGTTTTTT
clone_size: .; j_call: TRBJ2-7; v_call: TRBV5-4; d_call: .; cdr3_aa: CASSSRNRYEQYF; cdr3_nt: TGTGCCAGCAGCTCCCGGAATCGCTACGAGCAGTACTTC
clone_size: few; j_call: TRBJ2-2; v_call: TRBV4-3; d_call: .; cdr3_aa: CASSQDRGGELFF; cdr3_nt: TGCGCCAGCAGCCAGGATAGAGGGGGGGAGCTGTTTTTT
clone_size: .; j_call: TRBJ2-2; v_call: TRBV6-5; d_call: TRBD2; cdr3_aa: CASSYSFSGKAGELFF; cdr3_nt: TGTGCCAGCAGTTACTCGTTTAGCGGGAAGGCCGGGGAGCTGTTTTTT
clone_size: .; j_call: TRBJ1-4; v_call: TRBV7-9; d_call: TRBD1; cdr3_aa: CASSPGQSNEKLFF; cdr3_nt: TGTGCCAGCAGCCCGGGACAGTCTAATGAAAAACTGTTTTTT
clone_size: .; j_call: TRBJ2-7; v_call: TRBV5-5; d_call: .; cdr3_aa: CASSQLRFYEQYF; cdr3_nt: TGCGCCAGCAGCCAACTCAGATTCTACGAGCAGTACTTC
clone_size: once; j_call: TRBJ2-1; v_call: TRBV6-1; d_call: TRBD2; cdr3_aa: CASSEGLAGGGEQFF; cdr3_nt: TGTGCCAGCAGTGAGGGACTAGCGGGAGGGGGGGAGCAGTTCTTC
clone_size: .; j_call: TRBJ2-3; v_call: TRBV9; d_call: TRBD1; cdr3_aa: CASSVRQGSTDTQYF; cdr3_nt: TGTGCCAGCAGCGTTCGACAGGGCAGCACAGATACGCAGTATTTT
clone_size: .; j_call: TRBJ2-7; v_call: TRBV6-1; d_call: .; cdr3_aa: CASRDLGAYEQYF; cdr3_nt: TGTGCCAGCAGGGATCTGGGGGCCTACGAGCAGTACTTC
clone_size: .; j_call: TRBJ2-7; v_call: TRBV7-7; d_call: .; cdr3_aa: CASSRGGADLYEQYF; cdr3_nt: TGTGCTAGCAGCCGAGGGGGAGCGGATCTGTACGAGCAGTACTTC
clone_size: few; j_call: TRBJ2-5; v_call: TRBV27; d_call: .; cdr3_aa: CASSLIARETQYF; cdr3_nt: TGTGCCAGCAGTTTAATAGCTCGGGAGACCCAGTACTTC
clone_size: .; j_call: TRBJ2-5; v_call: TRBV28; d_call: TRBD2; cdr3_aa: CASSSRLAGGRGQETQYF; cdr3_nt: TGTGCCAGCAGTTCCCGACTAGCGGGAGGGCGGGGACAAGAGACCCAGTACTTC